This is a list of T cell receptor beta chains from one sample in a study of CD8+CD57+ T cells in acquired aplastic anemia. TCRdb used MiXCR to reprocess the reads, holding one entry per CDR3 protein. The table has under 350,000 distinct CDR3 sequences, roughly half seen once. Sequencing was carried out using sorted CD4+, CD8+, or CD8+CD57+ T cells (not recorded which) from PBMCs. All receptors come from a human donor with severe aplastic anemia or a healthy control (not recorded which). CDR3s include the opening cysteine and the closing phenylalanine or tryptophan. Each record gives: J gene, CDR3 length, D gene, V gene, clone size, CDR3 protein, CDR3 DNA. A D gene is named only where the DNA matches it firmly. Clone sizes are given selectively: once, few, many, or a class where the clone is expanded.

TRBJ1-2,13,.,TRBV5-1,.,CASSLAIGHGYTF,TGCGCCAGCAGCTTGGCCATAGGGCATGGCTACACCTTC
TRBJ1-1,14,TRBD1,TRBV9,.,CASSVKDRGTEAFF,TGTGCCAGCAGCGTTAAGGACAGGGGGACTGAAGCTTTCTTT
TRBJ2-7,15,.,TRBV5-6,.,CASSLQGAGSYEQYF,TGTGCCAGCAGCCTACAAGGGGCTGGCTCCTACGAGCAGTACTTC
TRBJ1-5,17,.,TRBV15,many,CATSSGWGGGRSQPQHF,TGTGCCACCAGCTCGGGGTGGGGGGGTGGACGAAGTCAGCCCCAGCATTTT
TRBJ1-5,13,.,TRBV9,.,CASSRSPGHPQHF,TGTGCCAGCAGTCGTAGTCCAGGTCATCCCCAGCATTTT
TRBJ1-2,13,TRBD1,TRBV25-1,.,CASSIGTGLLLTF,TGTGCCAGCAGTATAGGGACAGGCCTTCTGCTCACCTTC
TRBJ2-7,14,TRBD2,TRBV5-4,few,CASSLKTSTYEQYF,TGTGCCAGCAGCCTTAAGACTAGCACCTACGAGCAGTACTTC
TRBJ1-6,15,TRBD1,TRBV7-3,.,CASIGTGNINSPLHF,TGTGCCAGCATCGGGACAGGGAACATTAATTCACCCCTCCACTTT
TRBJ1-1,13,TRBD1,TRBV2,.,CASSPNGGGTALF,TGTGCCAGCAGTCCCAATGGGGGGGGGACAGCTCTCTTT
TRBJ2-5,16,.,TRBV4-2,many,CASSPTHEGGQETQYF,TGTGCCAGCAGCCCCACTCATGAGGGGGGCCAAGAGACCCAGTACTTC
TRBJ1-5,12,.,TRBV9,.,CASSGLNQPQHF,TGTGCCAGCAGCGGACTGAATCAGCCCCAGCATTTT
TRBJ1-1,16,TRBD1,TRBV2,few,CASSFGGGILNTEAFF,TGTGCCAGCAGTTTCGGAGGGGGCATACTGAACACTGAAGCTTTCTTT
TRBJ2-6,16,.,TRBV7-8,many,CASSLPGGAGANVLTF,TGTGCCAGCAGCTTACCCGGTGGGGCAGGGGCCAACGTCCTGACTTTC
TRBJ2-7,14,TRBD1,TRBV7-2,few,CASSTGQGASEQYF,TGTGCCAGCAGCACCGGACAGGGGGCGAGCGAGCAGTACTTC
TRBJ2-5,14,TRBD2,TRBV6-5,.,CASSASGGWETQYF,TGTGCCAGCAGTGCCTCGGGAGGGTGGGAGACCCAGTACTTC
TRBJ2-3,13,TRBD2,TRBV7-2,.,CASGRDFTDTQYF,TGTGCCAGCGGGAGGGACTTTACAGATACGCAGTATTTT
TRBJ2-7,12,.,TRBV6-6,many,CASSYTATEQYF,TGTGCCAGCAGTTACACGGCTACCGAGCAGTACTTC
TRBJ1-1,15,.,TRBV19,.,CASSPPDGLATEAFF,TGTGCCAGTAGTCCGCCCGATGGACTGGCAACTGAAGCTTTCTTT
TRBJ2-7,13,.,TRBV9,.,CASSAVRGGEQYF,TGTGCCAGCAGCGCTGTCAGGGGGGGCGAGCAGTACTTC
TRBJ2-7,12,TRBD2,TRBV29-1,.,CSTYSGSHEQYF,TGCAGCACTTATAGCGGGAGTCACGAGCAGTACTTC
TRBJ2-2,17,TRBD1,TRBV7-3,many,CASSSDRGLTNTGELFF,TGTGCCAGCAGCTCAGACAGGGGGCTAACGAACACCGGGGAGCTGTTTTTT
TRBJ2-7,15,.,TRBV5-8,many,CASSPDQGLYYEQYF,TGTGCCAGCAGCCCGGACCAGGGCTTGTACTACGAGCAGTACTTC
TRBJ1-5,19,TRBD1,TRBV7-2,.,CASSSRGGQGDYSNQPQHF,TGTGCCAGCAGCTCCCGAGGAGGACAGGGGGACTATAGCAATCAGCCCCAGCATTTT
TRBJ2-7,17,.,TRBV5-5,.,CASGLAGPGYKRNEQYF,TGTGCCAGCGGCTTGGCCGGGCCGGGATACAAGAGGAACGAGCAGTACTTC
TRBJ2-7,15,TRBD1,TRBV10-3,many,CAISPRDRASYEQYF,TGTGCCATCAGTCCGCGGGACAGGGCCAGCTACGAGCAGTACTTC
TRBJ1-2,16,TRBD1,TRBV19,.,CASSSTATGGTYGYTF,TGTGCCAGTAGTAGTACCGCCACAGGGGGGACCTATGGCTACACCTTC
TRBJ1-2,12,.,TRBV10-3,many,CAISADSYGYTF,TGTGCCATCAGCGCGGACAGCTATGGCTACACCTTC
TRBJ1-3,15,TRBD1,TRBV10-3,.,CSISVLQGAVNTIYF,TGTTCCATCAGCGTCTTACAGGGGGCTGTGAACACCATATATTTT
TRBJ1-1,13,.,TRBV7-9,many,CASSFFSADEAFF,TGTGCCAGCAGCTTCTTCAGCGCAGATGAAGCTTTCTTT
TRBJ1-1,15,.,TRBV7-9,many,CASSLAHPTATEAFF,TGTGCCAGCAGCTTAGCGCACCCCACGGCCACTGAAGCTTTCTTT
TRBJ2-1,15,TRBD2,TRBV14,.,CASSPYGRASDEQFF,TGTGCCAGCAGCCCCTACGGGAGGGCTTCTGATGAGCAGTTCTTC
TRBJ2-7,16,.,TRBV20-1,.,CSARDRGLTSSYEQYF,TGCAGTGCTAGGGATCGGGGGCTAACGAGCTCCTACGAGCAGTACTTC
TRBJ2-7,16,.,TRBV7-9,.,CASSQNARTDVREQYF,TGTGCCAGCAGCCAAAATGCAAGGACAGATGTACGGGAGCAGTACTTC
TRBJ1-5,14,.,TRBV5-1,.,CASSLAASRETQHF,TGCGCCAGCAGCTTGGCCGCTAGCAGAGAGACCCAGCATTTT
TRBJ2-7,13,TRBD1,TRBV5-5,.,CASTTGGRYEQYF,TGTGCCAGCACGACAGGGGGACGCTACGAGCAGTACTTC
TRBJ2-7,13,.,TRBV9,.,CASSVAPNYEQYF,TGTGCCAGCAGCGTAGCCCCAAATTACGAGCAGTACTTC
TRBJ2-7,16,TRBD2,TRBV9,.,CASSVGRAGGSYEQYF,TGTGCCAGCAGCGTCGGAAGGGCGGGAGGGTCCTACGAGCAGTACTTC
TRBJ2-7,15,.,TRBV12-3/TRBV12-4,many,CASSRPWDSSYEQYF,TGTGCCAGCAGTCGGCCCTGGGATAGCTCCTACGAGCAGTACTTC
TRBJ2-3,15,.,TRBV5-1,many,CASKRGVPSTDTQYF,TGCGCCAGCAAGCGTGGCGTACCTAGCACAGATACGCAGTATTTT
TRBJ1-1,18,.,TRBV7-2,.,CASSLVESKGTLSTEAFF,TGTGCCAGCAGCTTAGTTGAGAGTAAAGGGACCTTAAGCACTGAAGCTTTCTTT
TRBJ1-5,13,.,TRBV9,.,CASSVDGVQPQHF,TGTGCCAGCAGCGTAGACGGAGTCCAGCCCCAGCATTTT
TRBJ2-1,15,.,TRBV20-1,many,CSARVDPGRENEQFF,TGCAGTGCTAGAGTGGACCCGGGTAGGGAGAATGAGCAGTTCTTC
TRBJ2-7,13,.,TRBV4-1,few,CASSPRDSYEQYF,TGCGCCAGCAGCCCCCGGGACTCCTACGAGCAGTACTTC
TRBJ1-2,15,TRBD1,TRBV15,.,CATSREGQGAGGYTF,TGTGCCACCAGCAGAGAGGGACAGGGGGCGGGCGGCTACACCTTC
TRBJ1-4,16,.,TRBV7-2,.,CASREGATTHNEKLFF,TGTGCCAGCCGCGAAGGGGCGACGACTCATAATGAAAAACTGTTTTTT
TRBJ2-7,16,TRBD2,TRBV7-9,.,CASSLPLSGGGVGQYF,TGTGCCAGCAGCTTACCTCTATCGGGAGGTGGCGTTGGGCAGTACTTC
TRBJ2-1,16,TRBD1,TRBV7-8,.,CASSPSGGQGRSEQFF,TGCGCCAGCAGCCCCTCGGGTGGACAGGGCAGGAGTGAGCAGTTCTTC
TRBJ1-5,14,.,TRBV7-9,.,CASSSFQPSQPQHF,TGTGCCAGCAGCTCTTTCCAACCCAGCCAGCCCCAGCATTTT
TRBJ2-1,14,TRBD2,TRBV12-3/TRBV12-4,.,CASTLLAGGSEQFF,TGTGCCAGCACCCTACTAGCGGGAGGGAGTGAGCAGTTCTTC
TRBJ2-2,15,TRBD1,TRBV30,.,CAWTLGDRNTGELFF,TGTGCCTGGACCCTCGGGGACAGAAACACCGGGGAGCTGTTTTTT
TRBJ2-3,20,.,TRBV24-1,many,CATSASSGAGAGSSTDTQYF,TGTGCCACCAGTGCCTCGAGCGGTGCGGGGGCCGGATCTAGCACAGATACGCAGTATTTT
TRBJ2-5,15,.,TRBV7-2,.,CASSVTQGFQETQYF,TGTGCCAGCAGCGTAACACAGGGCTTCCAAGAGACCCAGTACTTC
TRBJ2-5,14,TRBD2,TRBV11-2,.,CASSLAGDYGGQYF,TGTGCCAGCAGCTTAGCGGGGGACTACGGGGGCCAGTACTTC
TRBJ2-3,15,.,TRBV7-7,many,CASSLGTGNTDTQYF,TGTGCTAGCAGCTTAGGGACGGGAAACACAGATACGCAGTATTTT
TRBJ2-7,13,.,TRBV6-4,.,CASSDPSPYEQYF,TGTGCCAGCAGTGACCCCAGTCCCTACGAGCAGTACTTC
TRBJ2-5,15,TRBD1,TRBV15,.,CATSKTGGVRETQYF,TGTGCCACCAGCAAAACAGGGGGCGTCAGGGAGACCCAGTACTTC
TRBJ2-1,14,TRBD2,TRBV10-2,.,CASSAGTSGRGQFF,TGCGCCAGCAGCGCCGGGACTAGCGGGCGGGGGCAGTTCTTC
TRBJ2-3,15,TRBD2,TRBV7-6,.,CASSLDSGGTDTQYF,TGTGCCAGCAGCCTCGATAGCGGGGGCACAGATACGCAGTATTTT
TRBJ1-5,13,.,TRBV24-1,.,CASSGRRDQPQHF,TGTGCCAGCAGCGGCAGAAGGGATCAGCCCCAGCATTTT
TRBJ2-3,15,.,TRBV25-1,few,CASSETGAETDTQYF,TGTGCCAGCAGTGAGACGGGAGCGGAGACAGATACGCAGTATTTT